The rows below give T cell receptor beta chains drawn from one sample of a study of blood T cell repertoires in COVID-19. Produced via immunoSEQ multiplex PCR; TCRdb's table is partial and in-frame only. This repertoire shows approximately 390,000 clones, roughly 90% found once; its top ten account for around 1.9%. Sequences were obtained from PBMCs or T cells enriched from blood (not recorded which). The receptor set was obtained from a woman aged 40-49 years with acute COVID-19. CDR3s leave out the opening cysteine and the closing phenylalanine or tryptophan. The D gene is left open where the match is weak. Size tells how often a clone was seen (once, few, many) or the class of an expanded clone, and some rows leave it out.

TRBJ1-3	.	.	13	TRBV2	ASSEVQGLGNTIY
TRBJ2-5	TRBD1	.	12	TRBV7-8	ASSDGQAQETQY
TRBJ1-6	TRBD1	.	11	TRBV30	AWDTGVNSPLH
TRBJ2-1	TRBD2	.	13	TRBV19	ASSIGSGAYNEQF
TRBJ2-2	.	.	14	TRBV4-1	ASSPSPFSGAGELF
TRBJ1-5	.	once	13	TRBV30	AWSLLASGNQPQH
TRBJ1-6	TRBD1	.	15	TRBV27	ASRPGTGPFYNSPLH
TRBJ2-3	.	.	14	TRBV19	ASSYKQGRGTDTQY
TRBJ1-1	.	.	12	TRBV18	ASSPQGPNTEAF
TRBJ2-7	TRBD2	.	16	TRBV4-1	ASSQTPGLAGGIYEQY
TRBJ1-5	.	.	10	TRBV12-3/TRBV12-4	ASSSGNQPQH
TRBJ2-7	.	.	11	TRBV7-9	ASSSDTSYEQY
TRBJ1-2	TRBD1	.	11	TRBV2	ASSDRQGYGYT
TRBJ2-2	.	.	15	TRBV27	ASSLQRGQYNTGELF
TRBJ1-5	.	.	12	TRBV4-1	ASSPGPYNQPQH
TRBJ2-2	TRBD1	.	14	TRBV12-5	ASGPGQGIGTGELF
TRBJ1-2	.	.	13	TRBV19	ASSIDYSLPYGYT
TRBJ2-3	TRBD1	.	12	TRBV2	ASLRDRGTDTQY
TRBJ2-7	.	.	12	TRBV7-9	ASSDYRVTYEQY
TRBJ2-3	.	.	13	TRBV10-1	ASSEGDTSTDTQY